Listed here is a single T cell receptor beta chain. Its antigen is not identified. These data come from a study of T-cell reconstitution after alpha-beta-depleted transplantation in children. Findings of the study overall: Fresh T-cell production supplied most of the T-cell counts and diversity seen one year after transplant. Certain patients had high TCRbeta diversity at day 60, and it came from recipient T cells and thymic progenitors that survived. Reported findings indicate that, about two months after transplant, alpha-beta T cells came from several hundred expanded clones, which were derived from non-depleted graft cells.

The CDR3 runs 16 residues. The V end lost 8 bases, the J end lost 1 base, and 18 bases lay between the germline ends. The library targeted TCRbeta and was prepared with unique molecular identifiers. MiXCR, applied by TCRdb to the PCR reads, yields one record per CDR3 protein. The sample yields about 980,000 distinct CDR3 sequences, roughly 31% seen once. The chain is built from TRBV23-1 and TRBJ2-4; perhaps TRBD2 as D (5 bases). TRBV23-1 belongs to the ORF category, with a function that is uncertain. Specimen: PBMCs, mostly from graft donor cells, collected 360 days after TCRalphabeta/CD19-depleted stem cell transplant. This clonotype originated in a boy in the first two years of life who had a stem cell transplant for SCID, so the T cells may come from the graft donor. CDR3 nucleotide sequence: TGCGCCAGCCCAGACGGGATCGCGGACGCCAAAAACATTCAGTACTTC. This codes for CASPDGIADAKNIQYF.